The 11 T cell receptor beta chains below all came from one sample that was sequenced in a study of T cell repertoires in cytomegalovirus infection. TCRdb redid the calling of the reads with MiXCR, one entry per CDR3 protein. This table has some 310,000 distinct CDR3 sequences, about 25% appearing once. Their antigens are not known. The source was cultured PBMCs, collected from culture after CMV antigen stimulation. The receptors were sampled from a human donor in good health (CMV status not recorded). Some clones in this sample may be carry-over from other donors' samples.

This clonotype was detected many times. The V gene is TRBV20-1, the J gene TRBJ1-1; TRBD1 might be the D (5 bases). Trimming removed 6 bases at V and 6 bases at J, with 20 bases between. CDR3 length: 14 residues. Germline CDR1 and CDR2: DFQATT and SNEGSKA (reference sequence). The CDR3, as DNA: TGCAGTGCCCTACCTCCTGGGGGGAAAGCTGAAGCTTTCTTT. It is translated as CSALPPGGKAEAFF.

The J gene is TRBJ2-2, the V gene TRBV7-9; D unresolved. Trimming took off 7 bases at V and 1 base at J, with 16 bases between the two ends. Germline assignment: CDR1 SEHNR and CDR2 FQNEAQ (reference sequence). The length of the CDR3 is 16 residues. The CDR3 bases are TGTGCCAGCACCGCGGCGGATGCAGGGAACACCGGGGAGCTGTTTTTT. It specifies CASTAADAGNTGELFF.

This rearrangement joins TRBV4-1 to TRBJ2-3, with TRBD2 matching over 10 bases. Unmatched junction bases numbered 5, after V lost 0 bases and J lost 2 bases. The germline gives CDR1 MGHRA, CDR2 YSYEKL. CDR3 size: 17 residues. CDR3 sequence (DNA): TGCGCCAGCAGCCAAGATCGACTAGCGGGTACCACAGATACGCAGTATTTT. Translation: CASSQDRLAGTTDTQYF.

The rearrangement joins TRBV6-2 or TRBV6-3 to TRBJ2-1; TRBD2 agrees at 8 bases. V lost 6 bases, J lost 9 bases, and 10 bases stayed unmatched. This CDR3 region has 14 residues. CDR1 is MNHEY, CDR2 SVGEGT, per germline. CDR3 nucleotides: TGTGCCAGCAGCATTCAGGGACTAGGTTTTGAGCAGTTCTTC. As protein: CASSIQGLGFEQFF.

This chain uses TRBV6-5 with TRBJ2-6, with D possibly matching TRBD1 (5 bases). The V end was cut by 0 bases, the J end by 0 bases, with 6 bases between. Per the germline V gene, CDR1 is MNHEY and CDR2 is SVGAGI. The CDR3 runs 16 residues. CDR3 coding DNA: TGTGCCAGCAGTTACTCGCAGGGCTCTGGGGCCAACGTCCTGACTTTC. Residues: CASSYSQGSGANVLTF.

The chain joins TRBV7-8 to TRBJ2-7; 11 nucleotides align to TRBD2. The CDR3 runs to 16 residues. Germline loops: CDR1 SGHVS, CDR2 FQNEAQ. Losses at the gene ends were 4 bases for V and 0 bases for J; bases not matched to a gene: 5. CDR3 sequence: CASSSLAGGSSYEQYF. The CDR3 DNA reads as TGTGCCAGCAGCTCCTTAGCGGGAGGGAGCTCCTACGAGCAGTACTTC.

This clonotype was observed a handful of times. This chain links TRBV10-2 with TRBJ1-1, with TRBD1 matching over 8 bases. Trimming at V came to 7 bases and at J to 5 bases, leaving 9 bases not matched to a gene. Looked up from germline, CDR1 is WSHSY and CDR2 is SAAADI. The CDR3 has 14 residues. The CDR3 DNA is TGCGCCAGCACCTACGACAGGGGAGAAACTGAAGCTTTCTTT. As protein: CASTYDRGETEAFF.

The DNA of the CDR3 is TGTGCCAGTAGTCAACTAGCGGGAGGGATAACAGATACGCAGTATTTT. This gives the protein CASSQLAGGITDTQYF. V and J are TRBV19 and TRBJ2-3, with 13 bases matching TRBD2. The V segment lost 5 bases and the J segment 3 bases; nucleotides outside the gene matches: 5. CDR1 and CDR2 (germline): LNHDA, SQIVND (reference sequence). The CDR3 runs to 16 residues.

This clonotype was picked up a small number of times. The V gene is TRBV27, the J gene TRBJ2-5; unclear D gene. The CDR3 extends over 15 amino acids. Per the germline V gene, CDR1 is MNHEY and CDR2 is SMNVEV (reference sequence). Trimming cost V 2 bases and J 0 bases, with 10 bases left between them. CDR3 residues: CASSLGWHDQETQYF. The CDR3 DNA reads TGTGCCAGCAGTTTAGGATGGCATGACCAAGAGACCCAGTACTTC.

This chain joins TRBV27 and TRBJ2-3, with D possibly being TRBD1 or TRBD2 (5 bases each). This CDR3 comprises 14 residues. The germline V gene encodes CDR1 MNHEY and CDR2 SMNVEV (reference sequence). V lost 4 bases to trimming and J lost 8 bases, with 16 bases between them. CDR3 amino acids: CASSYRQTTATQYF. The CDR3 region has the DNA TGTGCCAGCAGTTACCGACAGACTACGGCTACGCAGTATTTT.

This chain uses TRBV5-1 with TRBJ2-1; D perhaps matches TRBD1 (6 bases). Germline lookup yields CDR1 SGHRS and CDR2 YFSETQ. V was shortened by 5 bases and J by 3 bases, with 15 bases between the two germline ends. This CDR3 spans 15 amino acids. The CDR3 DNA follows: TGCGCCAGCAGAAAAGGGGACATCGACTACAATGAGCAGTTCTTC. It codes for CASRKGDIDYNEQFF.